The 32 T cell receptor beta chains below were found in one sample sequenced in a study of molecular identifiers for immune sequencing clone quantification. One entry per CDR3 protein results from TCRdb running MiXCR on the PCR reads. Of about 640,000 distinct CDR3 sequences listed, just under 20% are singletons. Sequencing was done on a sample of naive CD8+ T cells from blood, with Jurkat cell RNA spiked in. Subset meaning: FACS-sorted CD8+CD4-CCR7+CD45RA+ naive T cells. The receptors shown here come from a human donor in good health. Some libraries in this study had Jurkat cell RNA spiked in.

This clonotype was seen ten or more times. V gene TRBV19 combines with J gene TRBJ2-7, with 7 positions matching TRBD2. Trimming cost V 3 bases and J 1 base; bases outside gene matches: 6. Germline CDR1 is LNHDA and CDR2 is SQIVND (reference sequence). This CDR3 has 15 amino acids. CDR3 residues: CASSIGSGLSYEQYF. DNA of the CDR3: TGTGCCAGTAGTATTGGTAGCGGGCTTTCCTACGAGCAGTACTTC.

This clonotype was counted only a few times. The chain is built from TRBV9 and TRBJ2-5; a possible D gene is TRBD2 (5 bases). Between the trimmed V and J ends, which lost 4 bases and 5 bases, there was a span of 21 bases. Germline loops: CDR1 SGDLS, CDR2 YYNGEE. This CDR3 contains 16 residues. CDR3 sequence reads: CASSTPSESTGETQYF. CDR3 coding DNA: TGTGCCAGCAGCACCCCCTCTGAGAGTACGGGGGAGACCCAGTACTTC.

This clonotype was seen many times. In DNA, the CDR3 is TGCGCCAGCAGCCAAGGGGCCCTCCGGGGGGCCTACGAGCAGTACTTC. This sequence encodes CASSQGALRGAYEQYF. V gene TRBV4-3 combines with J gene TRBJ2-7, with 7 bases that match TRBD2. In germline, CDR1 is LGHNA, CDR2 YSLEER. The ends lost 1 base at V and 2 bases at J; junction bases unmatched: 8. The CDR3 is made up of 16 amino acids.

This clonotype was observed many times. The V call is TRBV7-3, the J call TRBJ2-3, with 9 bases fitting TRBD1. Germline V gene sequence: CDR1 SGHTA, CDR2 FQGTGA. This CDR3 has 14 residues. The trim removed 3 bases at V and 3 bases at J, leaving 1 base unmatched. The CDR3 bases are TGTGCCAGCAGCTTGACAGGGGGTACAGATACGCAGTATTTT. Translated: CASSLTGGTDTQYF.

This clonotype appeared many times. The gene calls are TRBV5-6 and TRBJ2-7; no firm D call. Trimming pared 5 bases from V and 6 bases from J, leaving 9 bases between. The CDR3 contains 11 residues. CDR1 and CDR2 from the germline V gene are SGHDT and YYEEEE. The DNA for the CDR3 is TGTGCCAGCAGTGATCGGAGCGAGCAGTACTTC. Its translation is CASSDRSEQYF.

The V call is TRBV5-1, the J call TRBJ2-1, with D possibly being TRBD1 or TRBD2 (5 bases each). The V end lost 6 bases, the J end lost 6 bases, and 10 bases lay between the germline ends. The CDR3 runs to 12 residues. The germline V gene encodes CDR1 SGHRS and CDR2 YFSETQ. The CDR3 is CASTRGANEQFF. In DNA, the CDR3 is TGCGCCAGCACCCGAGGGGCCAATGAGCAGTTCTTC.

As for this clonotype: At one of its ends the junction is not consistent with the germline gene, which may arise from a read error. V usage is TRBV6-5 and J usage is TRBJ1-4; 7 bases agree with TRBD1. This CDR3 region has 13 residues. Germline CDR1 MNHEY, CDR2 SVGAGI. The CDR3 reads CASSRYRDRKTVF. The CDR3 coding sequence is TGTGCCAGCAGTCGGTACAGGGACAGAAAAACTGTTTTT.

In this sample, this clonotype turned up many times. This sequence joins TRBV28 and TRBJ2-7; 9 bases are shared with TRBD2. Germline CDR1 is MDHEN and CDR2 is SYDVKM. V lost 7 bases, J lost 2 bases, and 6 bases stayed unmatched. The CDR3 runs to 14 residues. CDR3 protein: CASNLAGSPYEQYF. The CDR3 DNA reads TGTGCCAGCAACCTAGCGGGATCCCCCTACGAGCAGTACTTC.

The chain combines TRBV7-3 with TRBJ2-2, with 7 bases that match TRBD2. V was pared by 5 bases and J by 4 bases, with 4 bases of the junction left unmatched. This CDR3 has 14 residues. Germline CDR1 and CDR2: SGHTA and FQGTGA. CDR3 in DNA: TGTGCCAGCAGCCCCTCGGGAGGCACCGGGGAGCTGTTTTTT. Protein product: CASSPSGGTGELFF.

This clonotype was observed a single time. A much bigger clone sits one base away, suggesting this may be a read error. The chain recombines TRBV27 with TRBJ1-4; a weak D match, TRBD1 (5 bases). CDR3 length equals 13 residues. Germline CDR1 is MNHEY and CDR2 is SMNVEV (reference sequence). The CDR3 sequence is CASGRGANEELFF. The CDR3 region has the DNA TGTGCCAGCGGGAGAGGGGCTAATGAAGAACTGTTTTTT.

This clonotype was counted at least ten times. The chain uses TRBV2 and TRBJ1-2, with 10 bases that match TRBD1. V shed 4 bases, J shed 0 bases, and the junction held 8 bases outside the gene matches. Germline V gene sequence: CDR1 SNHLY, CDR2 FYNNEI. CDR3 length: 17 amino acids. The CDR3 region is CASSGDRGQPANYGYTF. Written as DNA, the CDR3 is TGTGCCAGCAGTGGGGACAGGGGACAACCTGCTAACTATGGCTACACCTTC.

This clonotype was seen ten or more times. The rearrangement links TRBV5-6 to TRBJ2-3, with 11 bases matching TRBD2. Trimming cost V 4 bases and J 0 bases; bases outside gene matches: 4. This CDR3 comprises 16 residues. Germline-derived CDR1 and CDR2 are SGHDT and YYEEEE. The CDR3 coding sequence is TGTGCCAGCAGCCATGGGACTAGCGGTAGCACAGATACGCAGTATTTT. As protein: CASSHGTSGSTDTQYF. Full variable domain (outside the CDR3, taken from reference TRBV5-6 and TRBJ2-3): DAGVTQSPTHLIKTRGQQVTLRCSPKSGHDTVSWYQQALGQGPQFIFQYYEEEERQRGNFPDRFSGHQFPNYSSELNVNALLLGDSALYLCASSHGTSGSTDTQYFGPGTRLTVL.

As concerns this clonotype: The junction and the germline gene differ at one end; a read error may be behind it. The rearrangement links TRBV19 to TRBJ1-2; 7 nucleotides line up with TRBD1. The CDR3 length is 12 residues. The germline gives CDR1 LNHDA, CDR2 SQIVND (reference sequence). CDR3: CAGSTYRGDYTF. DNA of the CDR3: TGTGCCGGTAGTACCTACAGGGGAGACTACACCTTC.

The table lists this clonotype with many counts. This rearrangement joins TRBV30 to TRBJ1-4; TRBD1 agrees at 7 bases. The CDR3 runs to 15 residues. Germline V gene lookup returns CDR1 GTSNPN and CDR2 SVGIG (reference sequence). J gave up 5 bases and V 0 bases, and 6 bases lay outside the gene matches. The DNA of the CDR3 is TGTGCCTGGAGTGTACTGTTGGACAGGAATGAAAAACTGTTTTTT. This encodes CAWSVLLDRNEKLFF.

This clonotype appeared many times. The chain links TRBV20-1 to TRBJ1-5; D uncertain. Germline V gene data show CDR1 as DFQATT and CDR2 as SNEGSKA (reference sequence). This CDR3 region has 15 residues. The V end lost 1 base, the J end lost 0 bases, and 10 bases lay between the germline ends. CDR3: CSARAVRSSNQPQHF. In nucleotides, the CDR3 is TGCAGTGCTAGAGCCGTCAGAAGTAGCAATCAGCCCCAGCATTTT.

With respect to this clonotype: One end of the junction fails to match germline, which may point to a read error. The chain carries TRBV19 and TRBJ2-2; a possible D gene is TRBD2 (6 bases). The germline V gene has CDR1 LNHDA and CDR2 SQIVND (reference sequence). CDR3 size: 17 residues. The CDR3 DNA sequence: TGTGCCGGTAGTAGTAATTTGGGACTTCTGGCATCCGGGGAGCTGTTTTTT. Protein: CAGSSNLGLLASGELFF.

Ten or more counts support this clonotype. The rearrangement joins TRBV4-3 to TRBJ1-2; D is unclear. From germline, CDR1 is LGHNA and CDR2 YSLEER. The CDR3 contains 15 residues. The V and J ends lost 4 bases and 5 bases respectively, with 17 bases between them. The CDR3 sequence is CASSRGTGVGYGYTF. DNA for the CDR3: TGCGCCAGCAGCCGGGGAACTGGGGTCGGATATGGCTACACCTTC.

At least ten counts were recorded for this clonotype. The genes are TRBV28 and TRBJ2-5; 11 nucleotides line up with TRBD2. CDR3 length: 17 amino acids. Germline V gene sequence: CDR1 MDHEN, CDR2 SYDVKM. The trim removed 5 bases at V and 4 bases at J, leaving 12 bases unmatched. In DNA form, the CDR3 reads TGTGCCAGCAGTCCAACTCCTGCACTAGCGGGGGTAGAGACCCAGTACTTC. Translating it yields CASSPTPALAGVETQYF.

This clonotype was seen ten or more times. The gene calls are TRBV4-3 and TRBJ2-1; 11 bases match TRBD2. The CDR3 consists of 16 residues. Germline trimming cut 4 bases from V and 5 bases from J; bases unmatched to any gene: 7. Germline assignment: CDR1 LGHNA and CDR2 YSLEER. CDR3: CASSPSTSGVDNEQFF. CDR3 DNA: TGCGCCAGCAGCCCCTCGACTAGCGGGGTCGACAATGAGCAGTTCTTC.

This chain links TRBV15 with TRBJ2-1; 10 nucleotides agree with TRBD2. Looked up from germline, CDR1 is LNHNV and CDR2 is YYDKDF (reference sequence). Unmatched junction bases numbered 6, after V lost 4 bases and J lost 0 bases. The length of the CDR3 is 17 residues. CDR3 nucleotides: TGTGCCACCAGCAACCCGGGACTAGCGCTCTCCTACAATGAGCAGTTCTTC. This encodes CATSNPGLALSYNEQFF.

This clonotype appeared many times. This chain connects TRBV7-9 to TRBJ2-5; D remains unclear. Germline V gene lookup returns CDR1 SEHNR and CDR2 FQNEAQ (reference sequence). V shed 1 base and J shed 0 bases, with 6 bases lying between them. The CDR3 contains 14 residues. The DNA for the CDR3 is TGTGCCAGCAGCTTAGTTGTGTACCAAGAGACCCAGTACTTC. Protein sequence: CASSLVVYQETQYF.

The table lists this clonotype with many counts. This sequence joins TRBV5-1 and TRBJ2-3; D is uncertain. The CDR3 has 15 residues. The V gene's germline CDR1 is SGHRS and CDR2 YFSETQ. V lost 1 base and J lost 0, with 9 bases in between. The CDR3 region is CASSLMSASTDTQYF. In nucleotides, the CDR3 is TGCGCCAGCAGCTTGATGTCAGCAAGCACAGATACGCAGTATTTT.

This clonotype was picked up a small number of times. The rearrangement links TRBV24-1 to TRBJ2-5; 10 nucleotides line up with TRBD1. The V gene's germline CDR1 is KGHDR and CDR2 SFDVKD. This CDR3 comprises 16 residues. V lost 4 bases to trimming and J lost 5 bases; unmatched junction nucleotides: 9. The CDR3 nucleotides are TGTGCCACCAGTGACCTAGCGCCGGGACAGGGGGAGACCCAGTACTTC. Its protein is CATSDLAPGQGETQYF.

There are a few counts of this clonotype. CDR3 amino acids: CASSEAFRGSEETQYF. The CDR3 DNA follows: TGTGCCAGCAGTGAAGCGTTCCGGGGGAGTGAGGAGACCCAGTACTTC. This chain joins TRBV2 and TRBJ2-5, with a possible D match to TRBD2 (6 bases). This CDR3 comprises 16 residues. Germline loops: CDR1 SNHLY, CDR2 FYNNEI. V was clipped by 0 bases and J by 5 bases, with 16 bases between them.

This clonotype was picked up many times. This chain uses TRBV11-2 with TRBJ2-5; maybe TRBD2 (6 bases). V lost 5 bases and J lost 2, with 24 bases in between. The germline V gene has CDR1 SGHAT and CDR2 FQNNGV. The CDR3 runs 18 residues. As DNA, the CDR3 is TGTGCCAGCAGCCCTCCCCCGGGAGTACCTGCCCTTCAAGAGACCCAGTACTTC. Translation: CASSPPPGVPALQETQYF.

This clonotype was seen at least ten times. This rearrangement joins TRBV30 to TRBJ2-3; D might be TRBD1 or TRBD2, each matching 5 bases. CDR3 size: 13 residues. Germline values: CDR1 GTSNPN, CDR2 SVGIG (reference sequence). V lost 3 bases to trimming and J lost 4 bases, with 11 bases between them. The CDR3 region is CAWSPGTADTQYF. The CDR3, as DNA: TGTGCCTGGAGCCCCGGGACGGCAGATACGCAGTATTTT.

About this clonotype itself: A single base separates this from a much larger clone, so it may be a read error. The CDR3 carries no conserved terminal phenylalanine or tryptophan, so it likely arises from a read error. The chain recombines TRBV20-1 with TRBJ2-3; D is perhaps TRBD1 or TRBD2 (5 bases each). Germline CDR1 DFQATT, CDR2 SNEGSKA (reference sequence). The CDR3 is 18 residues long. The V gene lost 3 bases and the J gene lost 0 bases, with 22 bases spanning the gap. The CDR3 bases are TGCAGTGCTAGCCCCTACGATACGGGGCTTACTAGCACAGATACGCAGTATCTT. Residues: CSASPYDTGLTSTDTQYL.

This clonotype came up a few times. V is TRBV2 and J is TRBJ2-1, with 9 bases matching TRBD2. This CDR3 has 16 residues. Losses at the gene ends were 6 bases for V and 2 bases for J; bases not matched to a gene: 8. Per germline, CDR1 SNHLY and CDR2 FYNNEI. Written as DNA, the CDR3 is TGTGCCAGCAGGGATGGACTAGCGATCACCTACAATGAGCAGTTCTTC. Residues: CASRDGLAITYNEQFF.

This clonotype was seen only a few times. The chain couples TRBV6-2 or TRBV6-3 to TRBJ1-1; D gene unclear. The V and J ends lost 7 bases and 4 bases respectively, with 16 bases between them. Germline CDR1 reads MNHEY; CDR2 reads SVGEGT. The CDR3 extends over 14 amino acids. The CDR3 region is CASTQPTGSTEAFF. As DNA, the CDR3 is TGTGCCAGCACTCAACCTACTGGGAGCACTGAAGCTTTCTTT.

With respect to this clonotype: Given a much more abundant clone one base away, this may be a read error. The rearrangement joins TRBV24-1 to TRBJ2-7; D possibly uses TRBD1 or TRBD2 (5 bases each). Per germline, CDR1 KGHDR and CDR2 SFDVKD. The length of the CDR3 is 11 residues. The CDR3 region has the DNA TGTGCCACCGGTGAGGGGTACGAGCAGTACTTC. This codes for CATGEGYEQYF.

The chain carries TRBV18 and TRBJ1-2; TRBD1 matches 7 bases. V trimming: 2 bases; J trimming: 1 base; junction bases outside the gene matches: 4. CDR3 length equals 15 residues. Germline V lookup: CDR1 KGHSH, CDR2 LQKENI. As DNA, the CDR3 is TGTGCCAGCTCACCAACCGGGACAGATAACTATGGCTACACCTTC. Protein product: CASSPTGTDNYGYTF. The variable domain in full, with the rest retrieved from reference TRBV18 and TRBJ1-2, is NAGVMQNPRHLVRRRGQEARLRCSPMKGHSHVYWYRQLPEEGLKFMVYLQKENIIDESGMPKERFSAEFPKEGPSILRIQQVVRGDSAAYFCASSPTGTDNYGYTFGSGTRLTVV.

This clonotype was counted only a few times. For the CDR3, the DNA is TGTGCCAGCAGCGTTATGATGCTAGCGGGAGCCCATGAGCAGTTCTTC. Encoded protein: CASSVMMLAGAHEQFF. The chain couples TRBV7-6 to TRBJ2-1, with 10 bases that match TRBD2. Germline V gene data show CDR1 as SGHVS and CDR2 as FNYEAQ. The CDR3 contains 16 residues. Unmatched junction bases numbered 12, after V lost 5 bases and J lost 8 bases. Full variable domain (remainder filled in from reference TRBV7-6 and TRBJ2-1): GAGVSQSPRYKVTKRGQDVALRCDPISGHVSLYWYRQALGQGPEFLTYFNYEAQQDKSGLPNDRFSAERPEGSISTLTIQRTEQRDSAMYRCASSVMMLAGAHEQFFGPGTRLTVL.